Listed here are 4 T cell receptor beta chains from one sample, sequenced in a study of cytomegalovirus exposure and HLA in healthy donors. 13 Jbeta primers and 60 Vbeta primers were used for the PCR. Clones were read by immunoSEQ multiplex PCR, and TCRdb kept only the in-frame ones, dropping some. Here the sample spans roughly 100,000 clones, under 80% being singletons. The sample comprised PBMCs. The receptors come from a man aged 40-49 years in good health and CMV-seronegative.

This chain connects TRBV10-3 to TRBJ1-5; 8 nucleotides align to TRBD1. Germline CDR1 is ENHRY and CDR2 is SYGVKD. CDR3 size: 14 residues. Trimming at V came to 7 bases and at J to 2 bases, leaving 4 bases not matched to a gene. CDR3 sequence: CAIKPGQGNQPQHF. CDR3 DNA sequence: TGTGCCATCAAGCCGGGACAGGGCAATCAGCCCCAGCATTTT.

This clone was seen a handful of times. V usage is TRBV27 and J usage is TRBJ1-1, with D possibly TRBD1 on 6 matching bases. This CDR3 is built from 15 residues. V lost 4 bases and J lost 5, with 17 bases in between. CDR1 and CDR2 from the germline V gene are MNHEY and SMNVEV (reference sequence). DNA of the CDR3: TGTGCCAGCAGTTATGGCCAACAGGGTTTGACTGAAGCTTTCTTT. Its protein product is CASSYGQQGLTEAFF.

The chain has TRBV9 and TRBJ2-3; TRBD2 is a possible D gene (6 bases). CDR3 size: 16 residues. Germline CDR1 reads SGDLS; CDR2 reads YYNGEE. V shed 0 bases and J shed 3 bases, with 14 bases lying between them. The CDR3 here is CASSVGPSDGTDTQYF. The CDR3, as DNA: TGTGCCAGCAGCGTAGGGCCTAGCGACGGAACAGATACGCAGTATTTT. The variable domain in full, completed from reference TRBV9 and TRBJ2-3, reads DSGVTQTPKHLITATGQRVTLRCSPRSGDLSVYWYQQSLDQGLQFLIQYYNGEERAKGNILERFSAQQFPDLHSELNLSSLELGDSALYFCASSVGPSDGTDTQYFGPGTRLTVL.

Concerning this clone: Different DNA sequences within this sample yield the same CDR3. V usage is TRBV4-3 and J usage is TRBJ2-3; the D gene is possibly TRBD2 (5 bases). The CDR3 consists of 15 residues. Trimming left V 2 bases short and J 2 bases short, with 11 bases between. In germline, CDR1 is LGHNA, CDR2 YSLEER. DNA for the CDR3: TGCGCCAGCAGCCAAAGGCCGGGGAACACAGATACGCAGTATTTT. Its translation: CASSQRPGNTDTQYF.